Given below is one TCR beta chain in context. In the same sample, other DNA sequences code for this CDR3. The data stem from a study of shared clonotypes between healthy human individuals. Deep-level settings were used for running the assay. Produced via immunoSEQ multiplex PCR; TCRdb's table is partial and in-frame only. The table has about 2 million clones, approximately 94% seen once. Naive CD8 populations comprised CD45RO-negative cells positively selected for CCR7, excluding terminally differentiated effector memory CD45RA+ cells. The material sequenced was naive CD8+ T cells sorted from blood. The clonotype comes from a man between 18 and 29 years old in good health.

CDR3 loop: CASSVTGQGSYEQYF. CDR3 DNA sequence: TGTGCCAGCAGCGTAACGGGACAGGGGTCCTACGAGCAGTACTTC. The chain links TRBV9 to TRBJ2-7; 10 bases agree with TRBD1. The CDR3 is 15 amino acids. The V gene's germline CDR1 is SGDLS and CDR2 YYNGEE. The junction had 2 bases not matched to a gene; V was cut back by 1 base and J by 1 base.